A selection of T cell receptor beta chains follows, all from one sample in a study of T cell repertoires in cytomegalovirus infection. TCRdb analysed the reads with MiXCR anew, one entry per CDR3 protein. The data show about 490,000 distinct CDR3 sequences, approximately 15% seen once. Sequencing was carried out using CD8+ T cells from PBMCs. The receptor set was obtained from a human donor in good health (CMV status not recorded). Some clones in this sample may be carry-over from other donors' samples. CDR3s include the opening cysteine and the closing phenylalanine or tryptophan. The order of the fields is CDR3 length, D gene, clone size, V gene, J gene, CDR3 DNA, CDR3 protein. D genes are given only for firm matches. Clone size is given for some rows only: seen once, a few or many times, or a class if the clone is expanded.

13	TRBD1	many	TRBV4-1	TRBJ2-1	TGCGCCAGCAGCCAAGACAGGGGGCTTGAGCAGTTCTTC	CASSQDRGLEQFF
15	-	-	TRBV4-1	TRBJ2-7	TGCGCCAGCAGCCAAGGGGTAGGGAACTCCTACGAGCAGTACTTC	CASSQGVGNSYEQYF
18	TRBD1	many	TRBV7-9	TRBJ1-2	TGTGCCAGCAGCGTAGATCGGGGTGGACAGGGAGCTAACTATGGCTACACCTTC	CASSVDRGGQGANYGYTF
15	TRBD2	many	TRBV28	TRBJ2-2	TGTGCCAGCAGGAAACTAGCGGGAGGGACCGGGGAGCTGTTTTTT	CASRKLAGGTGELFF
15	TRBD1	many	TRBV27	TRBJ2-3	TGTGCCAGCAGTTTAATCGGGACAGGGGCAGATACGCAGTATTTT	CASSLIGTGADTQYF
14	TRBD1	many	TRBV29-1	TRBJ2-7	TGCAGCGTTTATGACAGGGGAAATTCCTACGAGCAGTACTTC	CSVYDRGNSYEQYF
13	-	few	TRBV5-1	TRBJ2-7	TGCGCCAGCAGCTCGGACATGCAATACGAGCAGTACTTC	CASSSDMQYEQYF
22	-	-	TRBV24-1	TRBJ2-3	TGTGCCACCAGTGACACCACAAGGAGGGGGTCGGTCCCCAGTCCTCCCACAGATACGCAGTATTTT	CATSDTTRRGSVPSPPTDTQYF
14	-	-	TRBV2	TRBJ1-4	TGTGCCAGCACCCGGGGGGGGACTAATGAAAAACTGTTTTTT	CASTRGGTNEKLFF
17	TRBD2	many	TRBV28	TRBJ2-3	TGTGCCAGCAGTCTGGATGGACTAGCGGGGATCGCAGATACGCAGTATTTT	CASSLDGLAGIADTQYF
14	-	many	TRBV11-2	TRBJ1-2	TGTGCCAGCAGCTTACCCGGACAGCCTTATGGCTACACCTTC	CASSLPGQPYGYTF
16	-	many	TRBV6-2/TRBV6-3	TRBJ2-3	TGTGCCAGCAGTTACTCGCGTGCTACCCCTGGGCGTACGCAGTATTTT	CASSYSRATPGRTQYF
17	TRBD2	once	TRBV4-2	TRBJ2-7	TGTGCCAGCAGCCAAGAAGGGGAGGGTCACCTGGGGTACGAGCAGTACTTC	CASSQEGEGHLGYEQYF
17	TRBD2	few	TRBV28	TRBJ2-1	TGTGCCAGCAGTATCCCCCGACTAGCGGGAGGTTTCAATGAGCAGTTCTTC	CASSIPRLAGGFNEQFF
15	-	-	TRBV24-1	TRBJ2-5	TGTGCCACCAGTGATTTGACGCACCTTAAAGAGACCCAGTACTTC	CATSDLTHLKETQYF
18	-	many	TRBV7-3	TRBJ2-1	TGTGCCAGCAGCTTAAGGTCGCGGTCCACTAGCTCCTACAATGAGCAGTTCTTC	CASSLRSRSTSSYNEQFF
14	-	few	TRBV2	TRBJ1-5	TGTGCCAGCAGCGTCCAGGGGATCAATCAGCCCCAGCATTTT	CASSVQGINQPQHF
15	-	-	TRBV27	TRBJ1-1	TGTGCCAGCAGTTTGGCAGGGGTCGAAAACACTGAAGCTTTCTTT	CASSLAGVENTEAFF
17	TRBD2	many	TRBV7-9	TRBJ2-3	TGTGCCAGCAGCTTCTTAGGTAGCGGGCTTGTTTGGGTTACGCAGTATTTT	CASSFLGSGLVWVTQYF
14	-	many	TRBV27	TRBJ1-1	TGTGCCAGCAGTTTTCGGGCCCTGAACACTGAAGCTTTCTTT	CASSFRALNTEAFF
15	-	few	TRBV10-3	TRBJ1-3	TGTGCCATCAGCCCCGACAGGAGCTCTGGAAACACCATATATTTT	CAISPDRSSGNTIYF
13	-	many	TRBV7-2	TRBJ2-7	TGTGCCAGCAGCTTAAATCGCGCCTACGAGCAGTACTTC	CASSLNRAYEQYF
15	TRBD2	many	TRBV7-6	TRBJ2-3	TGTGCCAGCAGCCCTACTAGCGGGAGCTTTGATACGCAGTATTTT	CASSPTSGSFDTQYF
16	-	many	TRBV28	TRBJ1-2	TGTGCCAGCAGGCCCGCCTTTAGGGGCGCTAACTATGGCTACACCTTC	CASRPAFRGANYGYTF
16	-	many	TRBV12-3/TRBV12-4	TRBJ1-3	TGTGCCAGCAGTTTTCCCCGGGGGGTACCTGGAAACACCATATATTTT	CASSFPRGVPGNTIYF
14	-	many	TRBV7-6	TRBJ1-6	TGTGCCAGCAGCTTAGACAGGCGAGGGGGGGCCCTCCACTTT	CASSLDRRGGALHF
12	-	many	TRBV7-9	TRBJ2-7	TGTGCCAGCAGCCTTCTAGTGCGCGAGCAGTACTTC	CASSLLVREQYF
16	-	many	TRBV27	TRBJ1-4	TGTGCCAGCAGTTTAACGGTTGGCGCAACTAATGAAAAACTGTTTTTT	CASSLTVGATNEKLFF
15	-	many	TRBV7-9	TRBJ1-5	TGTGCCAGCAGCTCTCACGGGAGTAGCAATCAGCCCCAGCATTTT	CASSSHGSSNQPQHF
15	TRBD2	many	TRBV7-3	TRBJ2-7	TGTGCCAGCAGCTTAACGAGCGGGGGACCCTACGAGCAGTACTTC	CASSLTSGGPYEQYF
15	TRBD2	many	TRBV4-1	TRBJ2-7	TGCGCCAGCAGCAAAATACTGGGACTAGCGAACGAGCAGTACTTC	CASSKILGLANEQYF
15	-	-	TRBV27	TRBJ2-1	TGTGCCAGCAGCCTCGGGTCCCTACCTCACAATGAGCAGTTCTTC	CASSLGSLPHNEQFF
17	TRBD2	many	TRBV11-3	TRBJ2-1	TGTGCCAGCAGCTTAGATTTGCGGGGGAGCTCCTACAATGAGCAGTTCTTC	CASSLDLRGSSYNEQFF
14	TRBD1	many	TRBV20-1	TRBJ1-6	TGCAGTGTCCCGACCGGGACAGATAATTCACCCCTCCACTTT	CSVPTGTDNSPLHF
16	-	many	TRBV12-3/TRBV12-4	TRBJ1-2	TGTGCCAGCAGTTTAAGTGGAGGGAGGGTGATCTATGGCTACACCTTC	CASSLSGGRVIYGYTF
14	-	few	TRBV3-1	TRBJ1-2	TGTGCCAGCAGCCAAGAGTATGGGAACTATGGCTACACCTTC	CASSQEYGNYGYTF
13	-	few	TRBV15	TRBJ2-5	TGTGCCACCAGCAGAGGCGGATGGGAGACCCAGTACTTC	CATSRGGWETQYF
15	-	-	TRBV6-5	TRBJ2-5	TGTTCCAGCAGTTACCGACCACCTCGGGGGGAGACCCAGTACTTC	CSSSYRPPRGETQYF
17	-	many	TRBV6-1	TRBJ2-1	TGTGCCAGCAGTACACAACCCGGACTTGTCTCCTACAATGAGCAGTTCTTC	CASSTQPGLVSYNEQFF
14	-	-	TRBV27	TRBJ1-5	TGTGCCAGCAGGATTGCCTCTCCAGGGTCGCCCCAGCATTTT	CASRIASPGSPQHF
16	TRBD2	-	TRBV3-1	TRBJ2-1	TGTGCCAGCAGCCAAGAATGGGAGGGCGCAGGCAATGAGCAGTTCTTC	CASSQEWEGAGNEQFF
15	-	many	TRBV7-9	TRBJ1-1	TGTGCCAGCAGGCTATCCAGTACAGAGAACACTGAAGCTTTCTTT	CASRLSSTENTEAFF
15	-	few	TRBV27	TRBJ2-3	TGTGCCAGCAGTTTAAGCGCGAGGGTCACAGATACGCAGTATTTT	CASSLSARVTDTQYF
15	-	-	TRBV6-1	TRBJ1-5	TGTGCCAGCAGTGGGGGCAGGGCGAGTGAACAGCCCCAGCATTTT	CASSGGRASEQPQHF
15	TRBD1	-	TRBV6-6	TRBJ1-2	TGTGCCAGCAGCCCGTACAGGGGAGGCAACTATGGCTACACCTTC	CASSPYRGGNYGYTF
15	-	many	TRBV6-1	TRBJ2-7	TGTGCCAGCAGTGAAGCAAGGGGAAGAGGTTACGAGCAGTACTTC	CASSEARGRGYEQYF
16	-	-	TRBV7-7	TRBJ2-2	TGTGCTAGCAGCCCCGTTAGGGGATCCAGCCGCGGGGAGCTGTTTTTT	CASSPVRGSSRGELFF
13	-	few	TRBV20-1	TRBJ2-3	TGCAGTGCTCGGACAGAAAACACAGATACGCAGTATTTT	CSARTENTDTQYF
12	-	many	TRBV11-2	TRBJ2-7	TGTGCCAGCAGCTTTCAGAGCTACGAGCAGTACTTC	CASSFQSYEQYF
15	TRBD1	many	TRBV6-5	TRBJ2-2	TGTGCCAGCAGTTACGGGCCAGGGGGTTTCGGGGAGCTGTTTTTT	CASSYGPGGFGELFF
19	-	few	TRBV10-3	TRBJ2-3	TGTGCCATCAGTGAGAATGGCGGCGATTCCGGGACACCGACAGATACGCAGTATTTT	CAISENGGDSGTPTDTQYF
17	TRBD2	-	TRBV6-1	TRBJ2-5	TGTGCCAGCAACGGACTAGCGGGGCTTGTCGCTAGAGAGACCCAGTACTTC	CASNGLAGLVARETQYF
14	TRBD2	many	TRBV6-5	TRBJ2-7	TGTGCCAGCAGCCCCCGGGGGGGGCAATACGAGCAGTACTTC	CASSPRGGQYEQYF
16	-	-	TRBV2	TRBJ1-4	TGTGCCAGCACTCACCCTAATTCTTTAGAGAGGGAAAAACTGTTTTTT	CASTHPNSLEREKLFF
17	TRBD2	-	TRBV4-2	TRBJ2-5	TGTGCCAGCAGCCAGGCATCTAGCGGGGGAACCCAAGAGACCCAGTACTTC	CASSQASSGGTQETQYF
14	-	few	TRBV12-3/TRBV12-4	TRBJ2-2	TGTGCCAGCAGTCCTACTAGTCCGCCCGGGGAGCTGTTTTTT	CASSPTSPPGELFF
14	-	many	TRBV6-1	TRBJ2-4	TGTGCCAGCACTCTCGACTCGAGGAGTAACATTCAGTACTTC	CASTLDSRSNIQYF
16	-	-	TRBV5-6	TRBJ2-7	TGTGCCAGCAGCTTGAATCCGACAGTGCTAGCCTACGAGCAGTACTTC	CASSLNPTVLAYEQYF
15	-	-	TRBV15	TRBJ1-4	TGTGCCACCAGCAGAGATCCCCAAGCTAATGAAAAACTGTTTTTT	CATSRDPQANEKLFF
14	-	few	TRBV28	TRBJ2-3	TGTGCCAGCACCCAGGGTCTTAGCACAGATACGCAGTATTTT	CASTQGLSTDTQYF